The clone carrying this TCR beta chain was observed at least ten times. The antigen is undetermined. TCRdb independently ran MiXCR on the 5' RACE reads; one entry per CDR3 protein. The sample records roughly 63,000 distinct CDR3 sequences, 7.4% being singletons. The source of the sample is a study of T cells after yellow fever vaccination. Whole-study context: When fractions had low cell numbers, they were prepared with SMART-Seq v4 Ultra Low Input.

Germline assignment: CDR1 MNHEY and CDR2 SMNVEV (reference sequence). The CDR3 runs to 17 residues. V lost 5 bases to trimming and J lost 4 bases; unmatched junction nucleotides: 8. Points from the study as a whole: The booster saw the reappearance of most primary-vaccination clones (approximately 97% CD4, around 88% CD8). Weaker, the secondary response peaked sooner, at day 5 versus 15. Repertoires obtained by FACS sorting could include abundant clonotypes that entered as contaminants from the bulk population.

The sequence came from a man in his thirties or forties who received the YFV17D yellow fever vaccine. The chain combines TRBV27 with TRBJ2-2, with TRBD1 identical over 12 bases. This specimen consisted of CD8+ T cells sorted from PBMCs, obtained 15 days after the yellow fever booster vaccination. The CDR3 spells CASSLWGTGGLTGELFF. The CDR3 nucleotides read TGTGCCAGCAGTCTATGGGGGACAGGGGGCCTCACCGGGGAGCTGTTTTTT.